Listed here are 28 T cell receptor beta chains from one sample, sequenced in a study of OX40 agonist ivuxolimab in advanced cancers. Only in-frame clones appear in the TCRdb table, and some are missing; sequencing was by immunoSEQ multiplex PCR. This sample has around 80,000 clones; 85% to 90% occur once, and the top ten carry 2% to 3%. This sample comprised CD4+ or CD8+ T cells sorted from blood, obtained in a trial of the OX40 agonist ivuxolimab. The receptors come from an adult with an advanced solid tumor such as melanoma, head and neck, liver or kidney cancer.

The V gene is TRBV19, the J gene TRBJ2-2, with D perhaps TRBD1 or TRBD2 (6 bases each). CDR1 is LNHDA and CDR2 is SQIVND in the germline V gene (reference sequence). The CDR3 has 18 amino acids. Trimming left V 6 bases short and J 0 bases short, with 20 bases between. The CDR3: CASRSAGHSDSNTGELFF. The CDR3 DNA reads as TGTGCCAGTAGATCCGCGGGACATTCGGATTCGAACACCGGGGAGCTGTTTTTT.

The J gene is TRBJ2-7, the V gene TRBV7-9, with 7 bases that match TRBD1. V dropped 5 bases and J dropped 2; count of bases not matched to a gene: 3. Per germline, CDR1 SEHNR and CDR2 FQNEAQ (reference sequence). This CDR3 has 13 residues. CDR3: CASSNQGAYEQYF. In DNA form, the CDR3 reads TGTGCCAGCAGCAATCAGGGGGCCTACGAGCAGTACTTC.

This clone has only one observation. The chain links TRBV5-1 to TRBJ2-7; 10 nucleotides agree with TRBD1. Germline assignment: CDR1 SGHRS and CDR2 YFSETQ. The CDR3 is 15 residues long. V dropped 0 bases and J dropped 5; count of bases not matched to a gene: 5. Here the CDR3 reads CASSLGGQGSHEQYV. The CDR3 nucleotides are TGCGCCAGCAGCTTGGGGGGACAGGGGAGCCACGAGCAGTACGTC.

This chain uses TRBV9 with TRBJ1-1; no clear D. Trimming removed 4 bases at V and 4 bases at J, with 14 bases between. This CDR3 has 14 residues. The germline V gene encodes CDR1 SGDLS and CDR2 YYNGEE. The CDR3 reads CASSLHETVTEAFF. CDR3 sequence (DNA): TGTGCCAGCAGCCTCCACGAGACGGTCACTGAAGCTTTCTTT.

The chain is built from TRBV7-7 and TRBJ2-3; 7 bases are a match to TRBD2. The J segment lost 5 bases and the V segment lost 2 bases, leaving 1 base of the junction unmatched. This CDR3 is built from 13 residues. The germline CDR1 and CDR2 sequences are SSHAT and FNYEAQ (reference sequence). The CDR3 loop reads CASSLSGGDTQYF. The CDR3 DNA sequence: TGTGCCAGCAGCTTATCGGGGGGAGATACGCAGTATTTT.

The chain has TRBV5-1 and TRBJ2-5; 8 positions agree with TRBD2. CDR1 is SGHRS, CDR2 YFSETQ, per germline. The length of the CDR3 is 15 residues. J gave up 2 bases and V 1 base, and 4 bases lay outside the gene matches. Here the CDR3 reads CASSLSVAGQETQYF. CDR3 coding DNA: TGCGCCAGCAGCTTGTCGGTAGCGGGGCAAGAGACCCAGTACTTC.

This chain links TRBV19 with TRBJ1-6; possibly TRBD1 for D (6 bases). The CDR3 totals 16 residues. The germline V and J ends were trimmed by 0 bases and 13 bases, with 19 bases remaining between them. Germline V CDR1 and CDR2: LNHDA, SQIVND (reference sequence). CDR3 region: CASSIDQKGGSDPLHF. DNA of the CDR3: TGTGCCAGTAGTATAGATCAGAAGGGGGGGAGCGACCCCCTCCACTTT.

The chain recombines TRBV2 with TRBJ2-7; D remains ambiguous. The germline V and J ends were trimmed by 8 bases and 0 bases, with 5 bases remaining between them. This CDR3 spans 11 amino acids. Germline V lookup: CDR1 SNHLY, CDR2 FYNNEI. CDR3 sequence (DNA): TGTGCCAGCGGATTCTCCTACGAGCAGTACGTC. Translating it yields CASGFSYEQYV.

V is TRBV27 and J is TRBJ1-2; D gene uncertain. Germline CDR1 reads MNHEY; CDR2 reads SMNVEV (reference sequence). The CDR3 totals 13 residues. Trimming pared 5 bases from V and 7 bases from J, leaving 14 bases between. CDR3 nucleotide sequence: TGTGCCAGCAGTATCAACAGTGAAGGTGGCTACACCTTC. Translation gives CASSINSEGGYTF.

The V call is TRBV2, the J call TRBJ1-5; 9 bases are shared with TRBD1. Trimming at V came to 11 bases and at J to 3 bases, leaving 8 bases not matched to a gene. CDR1 and CDR2 (germline): SNHLY, FYNNEI. This CDR3 region has 14 residues. CDR3 in amino acids: CAVAGQGLNQPQHF. Here the CDR3 DNA reads TGTGCCGTGGCGGGACAGGGCCTCAATCAGCCCCAGCATTTT.

This chain links TRBV28 with TRBJ1-2; maybe TRBD1 (5 bases). The V end was cut by 2 bases, the J end by 2 bases, with 6 bases between. Germline V gene sequence: CDR1 MDHEN, CDR2 SYDVKM. This CDR3 contains 13 residues. CDR3 nucleotide sequence: TGTGCCAGCAGTTTACAGGGAAACTATGGCTACACCTTC. Amino acid sequence: CASSLQGNYGYTF.

The V and J genes are TRBV12-5 and TRBJ2-7; D not resolved. V shed 2 bases and J shed 1 base, with 12 bases lying between them. CDR1 is LGHNT, CDR2 FRNRAP, per germline. This CDR3 spans 15 amino acids. This CDR3 reads CASGLPPSSSYEQYF. The CDR3 nucleotides read TGTGCTAGTGGTTTGCCGCCTTCAAGTTCCTACGAGCAGTACTTC. Supplemented by reference TRBV12-5 and TRBJ2-7, the full variable domain reads DARVTQTPRHKVTEMGQEVTMRCQPILGHNTVFWYRQTMMQGLELLAYFRNRAPLDDSGMPKDRFSAEMPDATLATLKIQPSEPRDSAVYFCASGLPPSSSYEQYFGPGTRLTVT.

Details on this clone: Additional DNA sequences in this sample encode the identical CDR3. The chain is built from TRBV9 and TRBJ2-5; weak D call: TRBD1 (5 bases). The ends were cut back, 0 bases at V and 2 bases at J, with 14 bases in the middle. CDR1 and CDR2 from the germline V gene are SGDLS and YYNGEE. The CDR3 is 16 amino acids. CDR3 sequence: CASSVAVGVGQETQYF. The CDR3 coding sequence is TGTGCCAGCAGCGTAGCTGTAGGGGTTGGGCAAGAGACCCAGTACTTC. Full variable domain (remainder filled in from reference TRBV9 and TRBJ2-5): DSGVTQTPKHLITATGQRVTLRCSPRSGDLSVYWYQQSLDQGLQFLIQYYNGEERAKGNILERFSAQQFPDLHSELNLSSLELGDSALYFCASSVAVGVGQETQYFGPGTRLLVL.

V and J are TRBV18 and TRBJ2-7; D might be TRBD1 (6 bases). The CDR3 is 14 residues long. V was trimmed by 4 bases and J by 1 base, leaving 11 bases between them. Germline V CDR1 and CDR2: KGHSH, LQKENI. CDR3 DNA sequence: TGTGCCAGCTCACAGCGGACAGATTCCTACGAGCAGTACTTC. This translates into CASSQRTDSYEQYF. The full variable domain, with the rest looked up from reference TRBV18 and TRBJ2-7, is NAGVMQNPRHLVRRRGQEARLRCSPMKGHSHVYWYRQLPEEGLKFMVYLQKENIIDESGMPKERFSAEFPKEGPSILRIQQVVRGDSAAYFCASSQRTDSYEQYFGPGTRLTVT.

V is TRBV7-3 and J is TRBJ2-5, with D unclear. Germline lookup yields CDR1 SGHTA and CDR2 FQGTGA. The CDR3 totals 13 residues. The V end was cut by 5 bases, the J end by 5 bases, with 12 bases between. In nucleotides, the CDR3 is TGTGCCAGCAGCCCGAATCGGGTCGAGACCCAGTACTTC. Its translation: CASSPNRVETQYF. Using reference TRBV7-3 and TRBJ2-5 for the parts outside the CDR3, the full variable domain is GAGVSQTPSNKVTEKGKYVELRCDPISGHTALYWYRQSLGQGPEFLIYFQGTGAADDSGLPNDRFFAVRPEGSVSTLKIQRTERGDSAVYLCASSPNRVETQYFGPGTRLLVL.

This chain links TRBV29-1 with TRBJ2-3, with 8 positions matching TRBD2. Germline CDR1 SQVTM, CDR2 ANQGSEA. V lost 4 bases and J lost 5; bases outside the gene matches: 8. The CDR3 spans 14 residues. CDR3 sequence (DNA): TGCAGCGTTGCGACGGGGGGGCCTAAAGATACGCAGTATTTT. Its translation: CSVATGGPKDTQYF.

The chain combines TRBV6-5 with TRBJ1-5; D may be TRBD1 (6 bases). With 7 bases removed from V and 9 bases from J, the gap between germline ends came to 22 bases. The CDR3 has 15 residues. Germline CDR1 MNHEY, CDR2 SVGAGI. Here the CDR3 DNA reads TGTGCCAGCACCGCTACCGGGGGCCCCGGAGGGCCCCAGCATTTT. Its protein product is CASTATGGPGGPQHF.

This chain joins TRBV25-1 and TRBJ2-5, with 11 bases identical to TRBD1. J lost 4 bases, V lost 4 bases, and 2 bases had no gene match. The CDR3 has 14 amino acids. Germline V gene sequence: CDR1 MGHDK, CDR2 SYGVNS. CDR3 sequence: CASSGTGGRETQYF. The CDR3 DNA reads as TGTGCCAGCAGTGGGACAGGGGGCCGAGAGACCCAGTACTTC. The whole variable domain, filled in from reference TRBV25-1 and TRBJ2-5, reads EADIYQTPRYLVIGTGKKITLECSQTMGHDKMYWYQQDPGMELHLIHYSYGVNSTEKGDLSSESTVSRIRTEHFPLTLESARPSHTSQYLCASSGTGGRETQYFGPGTRLLVL.

The chain uses TRBV21-1 and TRBJ2-2; the DNA was not used to check the table's D call, TRBD1. TRBV21-1 represents a pseudogene. The CDR3 has 15 amino acids. This CDR3 reads CASSKLKGCTGELFF. In DNA, the CDR3 is TGTGCCAGCAGCAAACTAAAGGGGTGCACCGGGGAGCTGTTTTTT.

This clone has just a few counts. This chain connects TRBV19 to TRBJ1-2; D not certain. This CDR3 spans 14 amino acids. Trimming pared 7 bases from V and 0 bases from J, leaving 12 bases between. Per the germline V gene, CDR1 is LNHDA and CDR2 is SQIVND (reference sequence). The CDR3: CASIPDGANYGYTF. CDR3 DNA sequence: TGTGCCAGTATCCCGGACGGAGCTAACTATGGCTACACCTTC.

This sequence joins TRBV10-3 and TRBJ2-1; D unresolved. The CDR3 is 12 residues long. Looked up from germline, CDR1 is ENHRY and CDR2 is SYGVKD. V lost 3 bases, J lost 9 bases, and 9 bases lay in between. The CDR3 sequence is CAISESVREQFF. The CDR3 DNA reads as TGTGCCATCAGTGAATCCGTGCGTGAGCAGTTCTTC.

The chain joins TRBV5-8 to TRBJ2-5; D may be TRBD1 (5 bases). CDR1 is SGHTS and CDR2 is YDEGEE in the germline V gene. The CDR3 contains 13 residues. V was shortened by 4 bases and J by 0 bases, with 7 bases between the two germline ends. The CDR3 loop is CASSLQDQETQYF. For the CDR3, the DNA is TGTGCCAGCAGCCTACAGGACCAAGAGACCCAGTACTTC.

V usage is TRBV4-1 and J usage is TRBJ1-2, with 8 bases aligning to TRBD1. The CDR3 contains 17 residues. The germline V gene has CDR1 MGHRA and CDR2 YSYEKL. V lost 1 base, J lost 4 bases, and 11 bases stayed unmatched. Here the CDR3 DNA reads TGCGCCAGCAGCCAAGTACCAGGACAGGGTAGTAGCTATGGCTACACCTTC. Its translation is CASSQVPGQGSSYGYTF.

The chain combines TRBV28 with TRBJ1-2, with 7 bases that match TRBD1. The CDR3 is 15 amino acids. V shed 4 bases, J shed 0 bases, and the junction held 5 bases outside the gene matches. CDR1 is MDHEN and CDR2 is SYDVKM in the germline V gene. CDR3 nucleotides: TGTGCCAGCAGTTCAGGACAGGCAGCTAACTATGGCTACACCTTC. Its protein is CASSSGQAANYGYTF.

The chain uses TRBV5-6 and TRBJ2-1; TRBD1 is a possible D gene (5 bases). The V gene lost 0 bases and the J gene lost 4 bases, with 14 bases spanning the gap. The length of the CDR3 is 16 residues. Germline assignment: CDR1 SGHDT and CDR2 YYEEEE. CDR3 DNA: TGTGCCAGCAGCTTGGCTATGGGGCAAGGGTACAATGAGCAGTTCTTC. It codes for CASSLAMGQGYNEQFF. Complete variable domain (other parts from reference TRBV5-6 and TRBJ2-1): DAGVTQSPTHLIKTRGQQVTLRCSPKSGHDTVSWYQQALGQGPQFIFQYYEEEERQRGNFPDRFSGHQFPNYSSELNVNALLLGDSALYLCASSLAMGQGYNEQFFGPGTRLTVL.

The chain joins TRBV6-5 to TRBJ1-5; 7 bases align to TRBD1. Germline CDR1 is MNHEY and CDR2 is SVGAGI. The CDR3 is 13 residues long. Unmatched junction bases numbered 5, after V lost 7 bases and J lost 5 bases. As DNA, the CDR3 is TGTGCCAGCAAGGGACAGTGGGATCAGCCCCAGCATTTT. Amino acid sequence: CASKGQWDQPQHF.

This clone was picked up one time. The J gene is TRBJ2-3, the V gene TRBV4-2; D may be TRBD1 or TRBD2 (6 bases each). The CDR3 contains 16 residues. Trimming left V 0 bases short and J 0 bases short, with 10 bases between. Germline CDR1 LGHNA, CDR2 YNFKEQ. The CDR3 is CASSQDRGLSTDTQYF. DNA of the CDR3: TGTGCCAGCAGCCAAGATCGGGGGCTGAGCACAGATACGCAGTATTTT.

This chain connects TRBV29-1 to TRBJ1-5; no clear D. Between the trimmed V and J ends, which lost 4 bases and 1 base, there was a span of 14 bases. This CDR3 has 15 amino acids. The V gene's germline CDR1 is SQVTM and CDR2 ANQGSEA. For the CDR3, the DNA is TGCAGCGTTGGTACCTCCGGGGAGAGCAATCAGCCCCAGCATTTT. Its protein product is CSVGTSGESNQPQHF.